What follows are 16 T cell receptor beta chains derived from one specimen sequenced in a study of T cell responses to AZD1222 COVID-19 vaccine. Clones were read by immunoSEQ multiplex PCR, and TCRdb kept only the in-frame ones, dropping some. The sample yields 200,000 or so clones, about 90% seen once. Sequenced material: peripheral blood, taken on day 0 of AZD1222 vaccination. These TCRs come from an adult in good health.

The chain is built from TRBV6-7 and TRBJ2-7; 9 bases agree with TRBD1. TRBV6-7 is classed as an ORF, of uncertain function. Trimming cost V 0 bases and J 3 bases; bases outside gene matches: 6. The CDR3 totals 16 residues. This chain's CDR3 is CASSYSLTGGFYEQYF. The CDR3 nucleotides read TGTGCCAGCAGTTACTCTTTAACAGGGGGCTTCTACGAGCAGTACTTC.

This chain links TRBV11-2 with TRBJ1-5; TRBD1 aligns across 9 bases. CDR1 and CDR2 from the germline V gene are SGHAT and FQNNGV. The CDR3 consists of 18 residues. With V trimmed by 0 bases and J by 5 bases, 11 bases remained unmatched. The CDR3 region is CASSLDPNRGPGDQPQHF. CDR3 DNA: TGTGCCAGCAGCTTAGACCCAAACAGGGGGCCGGGTGATCAGCCCCAGCATTTT.

The CDR3 loop is CASSLNPGGVHSGNTIYF. The DNA of the CDR3 is TGTGCCAGCAGCTTAAACCCTGGGGGGGTCCACTCTGGAAACACCATATATTTT. The chain carries TRBV5-5 and TRBJ1-3; the D gene is possibly TRBD1 (5 bases). CDR3 length equals 18 residues. The V end was cut by 2 bases, the J end by 0 bases, with 18 bases between. Germline V gives CDR1 SGHKS, CDR2 YYEKEE (reference sequence).

Comments on this clone: This CDR3 is also generated by other DNA sequences in the sample. This chain joins TRBV15 and TRBJ2-3; D is unclear. Trimming pared 1 base from V and 1 base from J, leaving 3 bases between. CDR3 length equals 13 residues. CDR1 and CDR2 from the germline V gene are LNHNV and YYDKDF (reference sequence). The CDR3 region is CATSRVGTDTQYF. Here the CDR3 DNA reads TGTGCCACCAGCAGAGTGGGCACAGATACGCAGTATTTT.

This chain joins TRBV14 and TRBJ2-7; no definite D call. Germline lookup yields CDR1 SGHDN and CDR2 FVKESK. V was pared by 1 base and J by 4 bases, with 8 bases between. The CDR3 sequence is 13 residues long. CDR3 sequence: CASSQASNYEQYF. The CDR3 DNA reads as TGTGCCAGCAGCCAAGCCTCAAATTACGAGCAGTACTTC.

The genes are TRBV5-4 and TRBJ2-7; D gene unclear. CDR1 and CDR2 from the germline V gene are SGHNT and YYREEE (reference sequence). V shed 0 bases and J shed 3 bases, with 10 bases lying between them. This CDR3 spans 14 amino acids. CDR3 loop: CASSLGQENYEQYF. The CDR3 nucleotides are TGTGCCAGCAGCTTGGGCCAGGAGAACTACGAGCAGTACTTC.

This chain uses TRBV6-2 or TRBV6-3 with TRBJ2-7; 8 positions agree with TRBD1. The V and J ends lost 2 bases and 4 bases, in that order; junction bases with no gene match: 4. This CDR3 has 14 amino acids. From germline, CDR1 is MNHEY and CDR2 SVGEGT. The CDR3 here is CASSYQTGDYEQYF. The CDR3 nucleotides are TGTGCCAGCAGTTACCAGACAGGGGATTACGAGCAGTACTTC.

The chain is built from TRBV5-1 and TRBJ1-1; 9 bases line up with TRBD1. Trimming cost V 4 bases and J 1 base; bases outside gene matches: 5. Germline lookup yields CDR1 SGHRS and CDR2 YFSETQ. The CDR3 extends over 15 amino acids. The CDR3 sequence is CASSPGQGQNTEAFF. Here the CDR3 DNA reads TGCGCCAGCAGCCCCGGACAGGGGCAGAACACTGAAGCTTTCTTT.

Only one count was recorded for this clone. The rearrangement joins TRBV28 to TRBJ2-2, with 7 bases that match TRBD1. Germline loops: CDR1 MDHEN, CDR2 SYDVKM. The CDR3 covers 15 residues. V lost 3 bases to trimming and J lost 7 bases; unmatched junction nucleotides: 8. The CDR3 nucleotides read TGTGCCAGCAGTTTCAGTGACAGGGCAGGCGGGGAGCTGTTTTTT. It encodes CASSFSDRAGGELFF.

This clone was seen more than once but under ten times. The rearrangement links TRBV6-1 to TRBJ1-5, with TRBD1 matching over 8 bases. The CDR3 has 15 residues. Looked up from germline, CDR1 is MNHNS and CDR2 is SASEGT. With V trimmed by 3 bases and J by 3 bases, 4 bases remained unmatched. This CDR3 reads CASSDRDRPNQPQHF. Written as DNA, the CDR3 is TGTGCCAGCAGTGACCGGGACAGGCCCAATCAGCCCCAGCATTTT.

This chain connects TRBV7-3 to TRBJ2-2, with D unresolved. CDR1 and CDR2 (germline): SGHTA, FQGTGA. This CDR3 has 13 residues. With 4 bases removed from V and 4 bases from J, the gap between germline ends came to 7 bases. Here the CDR3 reads CASSSSTTGELFF. The CDR3 DNA sequence: TGTGCCAGCAGCTCGTCTACCACCGGGGAGCTGTTTTTT.

The chain links TRBV5-1 to TRBJ2-7, with D perhaps matching TRBD1 (6 bases). This CDR3 has 15 residues. Germline V gene data show CDR1 as SGHRS and CDR2 as YFSETQ. Trimming removed 4 bases at V and 2 bases at J, with 16 bases between. The CDR3, as DNA: TGCGCCAGCAGCCCCACCCCCGACAGGACCTACGAGCAGTACTTC. Translation: CASSPTPDRTYEQYF.

V and J are TRBV28 and TRBJ1-2; D possibly corresponds to TRBD1 (6 bases). Trimming removed 6 bases from V and 5 bases from J, with 16 bases in between. The germline V gene encodes CDR1 MDHEN and CDR2 SYDVKM. The CDR3 has 14 residues. CDR3 sequence (DNA): TGTGCCAGCAGAAGTTTGGGAGGGGGTTATGGCTACACCTTC. Translation gives CASRSLGGGYGYTF.

The gene calls are TRBV11-3 and TRBJ2-7; D perhaps matches TRBD2 (7 bases). The CDR3 spans 11 residues. V was pared by 8 bases and J by 4 bases, with 9 bases between. Germline lookup yields CDR1 SGHNT and CDR2 YENEEA. DNA of the CDR3: TGTGCCAGCGGGAGGGGGTACGAGCAGTACTTC. As protein: CASGRGYEQYF.

The chain couples TRBV2 to TRBJ2-1, with 10 positions matching TRBD1. CDR1 and CDR2 (germline): SNHLY, FYNNEI. The CDR3 consists of 16 residues. J lost 8 bases, V lost 6 bases, and 13 bases had no gene match. The CDR3 reads CASRSLRRDRGHEQFF. In DNA form, the CDR3 reads TGTGCCAGCAGATCTTTACGACGGGACAGGGGCCATGAGCAGTTCTTC.

CDR3 protein: CASSYRQGGYNQPQHF. The DNA for the CDR3 is TGTGCCAGCAGCTATAGACAGGGTGGATATAATCAGCCCCAGCATTTT. V is TRBV5-4 and J is TRBJ1-5, with 7 bases that match TRBD1. Germline trimming cut 3 bases from V and 4 bases from J; bases unmatched to any gene: 10. CDR1 is SGHNT and CDR2 is YYREEE in the germline V gene (reference sequence). The CDR3 is made up of 16 amino acids. Full variable domain (rest looked up from reference TRBV5-4 and TRBJ1-5): ETGVTQSPTHLIKTRGQQVTLRCSSQSGHNTVSWYQQALGQGPQFIFQYYREEENGRGNFPPRFSGLQFPNYSSELNVNALELDDSALYLCASSYRQGGYNQPQHFGDGTRLSIL.